The clone carrying this T cell receptor beta chain was seen a single time. Its antigen is not known. The CDR3 is 14 residues long. Unmatched junction bases numbered 7, after V lost 6 bases and J lost 2 bases. Germline-derived CDR1 and CDR2 are MNHEY and SVGAGI. TCRdb's copy holds only in-frame clones and misses some; the assay was immunoSEQ multiplex PCR. The repertoire consists of tens of thousands of clones, with 85% to 90% occurring once and the leading ten covering around 0.99%. The data belong to a study of OX40 agonist ivuxolimab in advanced cancers. Study-level background: Treatment of patients was with ivuxolimab, an agonistic anti-OX40 (CD134) antibody. Every 2 weeks, patients got intravenous ivuxolimab at one of six dose levels (0.01-10 mg/kg). A history of anti-PD-1, anti-PD-L1 or anti-CTLA-4 therapy was acceptable, and 40% had some. General study points: CD4+ and CD8+ blood T cells expanded clonally by week 6 at 0.1 to 3.0 mg/kg.

The origin of this receptor is an adult with an advanced solid tumor such as melanoma, head and neck, liver or kidney cancer. J is TRBJ2-7 and V is TRBV6-5, with 7 bases aligning to TRBD1. Source: CD4+ or CD8+ T cells sorted from blood, taken in a trial of the OX40 agonist ivuxolimab. In DNA form, the CDR3 reads TGTGCCAGCAGGTCCGGGACAGCAACCTACGAGCAGTACTTC. Protein sequence: CASRSGTATYEQYF.